Following are 19 T cell receptor beta chains from one sample sequenced in a study of T-cell memory formation after mild COVID-19. Each CDR3 protein gets one entry after TCRdb re-called the 5' RACE reads with MiXCR. The sample yields roughly 450,000 distinct CDR3 sequences, 15% to 20% seen once. What was sequenced was PBMCs or a T cell subset sorted from them (not recorded which). The receptor set was obtained from an adult woman who had mild COVID-19 (a few samples of this study predate the infection). Cell type and time point are not known.

This clonotype was seen only a few times. This chain uses TRBV5-1 with TRBJ1-2; D perhaps matches TRBD1 (6 bases). With 4 bases removed from V and 5 bases from J, the gap between germline ends came to 15 bases. CDR1 is SGHRS and CDR2 is YFSETQ in the germline V gene. The CDR3 is made up of 14 amino acids. This CDR3 is CASSPAGGGYGYTF. CDR3 nucleotides: TGCGCCAGCAGCCCCGCGGGGGGCGGTTATGGCTACACCTTC. The whole variable domain, filled in from reference TRBV5-1 and TRBJ1-2, reads KAGVTQTPRYLIKTRGQQVTLSCSPISGHRSVSWYQQTPGQGLQFLFEYFSETQRNKGNFPGRFSGRQFSNSRSEMNVSTLELGDSALYLCASSPAGGGYGYTFGSGTRLTVV.

This clonotype was seen a few times. The J gene is TRBJ2-2, the V gene TRBV11-2, with 10 bases lining up with TRBD2. Looked up from germline, CDR1 is SGHAT and CDR2 is FQNNGV. The CDR3 has 18 amino acids. The V segment lost 5 bases and the J segment 6 bases; nucleotides outside the gene matches: 15. The CDR3 DNA reads TGTGCCAGCAGCGACGCTAGCGGGGGCCGAGGGAGGTCCGGGGAGCTGTTTTTT. Translated: CASSDASGGRGRSGELFF.

The chain links TRBV3-1 to TRBJ2-3, with a tentative D call TRBD1 (6 bases). Trimming cost V 2 bases and J 1 base, with 19 bases left between them. This CDR3 is 18 amino acids long. CDR1 is LGHDT and CDR2 is YNNKEL in the germline V gene (reference sequence). CDR3 in DNA: TGTGCCAGCAGCCAAAAACCACAGGGTTACCGGGGCACAGATACGCAGTATTTT. Amino acid sequence: CASSQKPQGYRGTDTQYF.

This clonotype was counted only a few times. The J gene is TRBJ2-3, the V gene TRBV9; a possible D gene is TRBD2 (6 bases). Germline CDR1 is SGDLS and CDR2 is YYNGEE. Trimming removed 2 bases from V and 1 base from J, with 11 bases in between. The CDR3 runs to 15 residues. The CDR3 DNA sequence: TGTGCCAGCAGCGTTGACGGGGGACGCACAGATACGCAGTATTTT. Translation: CASSVDGGRTDTQYF.

The genes are TRBV19 and TRBJ2-7; weak D call: TRBD2 (6 bases). This CDR3 contains 13 residues. The V gene's germline CDR1 is LNHDA and CDR2 SQIVND (reference sequence). Trimming cost V 3 bases and J 5 bases, with 11 bases left between them. This CDR3 is CASSMVSGNEQYF. CDR3 DNA: TGTGCCAGTAGTATGGTTAGCGGTAACGAGCAGTACTTC.

This clonotype was found a few times. The J gene is TRBJ1-2, the V gene TRBV10-3; 7 nucleotides line up with TRBD1. Germline V gives CDR1 ENHRY, CDR2 SYGVKD. The V gene end was trimmed by 4 bases and the J gene end by 6 bases; junction bases not matched to a gene: 11. The CDR3 spans 15 residues. The CDR3 spells CAISATGVLVDGYTF. For the CDR3, the DNA is TGTGCCATCAGTGCAACAGGGGTGCTAGTGGATGGCTACACCTTC.

This clonotype was counted a few times. This sequence joins TRBV20-1 and TRBJ2-5; possibly TRBD1 for D (5 bases). The CDR3 consists of 13 residues. CDR1 and CDR2 from the germline V gene are DFQATT and SNEGSKA (reference sequence). Trimming removed 7 bases at V and 2 bases at J, with 14 bases between. The chain's CDR3 is CSVVKGSQETQYF. DNA of the CDR3: TGCAGTGTTGTTAAGGGGTCACAAGAGACCCAGTACTTC.

The chain links TRBV9 to TRBJ2-7; 8 nucleotides match TRBD1. This CDR3 has 15 residues. Germline V gives CDR1 SGDLS, CDR2 YYNGEE. V shed 1 base and J 4 bases; nucleotides not matched to a gene: 7. The CDR3 DNA reads TGTGCCAGCAGCGTAAGGGGACAGGCACCTTACGAGCAGTACTTC. Translating gives CASSVRGQAPYEQYF.

V and J are TRBV4-3 and TRBJ2-3; D unclear. The CDR3 runs to 16 residues. The germline V gene encodes CDR1 LGHNA and CDR2 YSLEER. V lost 0 bases and J lost 0, with 10 bases in between. The CDR3 DNA sequence: TGCGCCAGCAGCCAAGATGGCTATTCTAGCACAGATACGCAGTATTTT. Translation: CASSQDGYSSTDTQYF.

The chain combines TRBV24-1 with TRBJ2-3, with D maybe TRBD1 (7 bases). Germline V lookup: CDR1 KGHDR, CDR2 SFDVKD. The length of the CDR3 is 18 residues. V gave up 3 bases and J gave up 7 bases, with 25 bases separating them. For the CDR3, the DNA is TGTGCCACCAGTGATCCCTTTGAGGGGGGACAGTCTCCCCATACGCAGTATTTT. Protein: CATSDPFEGGQSPHTQYF.

This clonotype has only a few counts. The rearrangement joins TRBV7-9 to TRBJ1-4, with D hard to call. The V and J ends lost 4 bases and 0 bases respectively, with 12 bases between them. CDR1 and CDR2 from the germline V gene are SEHNR and FQNEAQ (reference sequence). The CDR3 length is 16 residues. CDR3 coding DNA: TGTGCCAGCAGCTCAATCCACGGTTCAACTAATGAAAAACTGTTTTTT. As protein: CASSSIHGSTNEKLFF. Together with reference TRBV7-9 and TRBJ1-4, the CDR3 gives the full variable domain: DTGVSQNPRHKITKRGQNVTFRCDPISEHNRLYWYRQTLGQGPEFLTYFQNEAQLEKSRLLSDRFSAERPKGSFSTLEIQRTEQGDSAMYLCASSSIHGSTNEKLFFGSGTQLSVL.

This clonotype was detected only a few times. The genes are TRBV7-9 and TRBJ1-2, with 8 bases that match TRBD1. J lost 14 bases, V lost 7 bases, and 12 bases had no gene match. Germline V gene lookup returns CDR1 SEHNR and CDR2 FQNEAQ (reference sequence). The CDR3 spans 12 residues. This chain's CDR3 is CASTSTGDFLTF. The CDR3, as DNA: TGTGCCAGCACCTCGACAGGGGATTTTTTGACCTTC.

This clonotype occurred a few times. J is TRBJ2-5 and V is TRBV29-1, with 8 bases lining up with TRBD2. The CDR3 consists of 14 residues. Germline V gives CDR1 SQVTM, CDR2 ANQGSEA. V dropped 5 bases and J dropped 2; count of bases not matched to a gene: 7. Here the CDR3 DNA reads TGCAGCGTTAAGACTAGCGTCGAACAAGAGACCCAGTACTTC. Protein product: CSVKTSVEQETQYF.

This clonotype came up a few times. A junction boundary mismatches the germline segment, possibly from a read error. The rearrangement joins TRBV5-1 to TRBJ2-2, with a possible D match to TRBD2 (6 bases). CDR1 and CDR2 from the germline V gene are SGHRS and YFSETQ. CDR3 length: 15 amino acids. The chain's CDR3 is CATSLTGENTGELFF. The CDR3, as DNA: TGCGCCACCAGCTTAACGGGGGAGAACACCGGGGAGCTGTTTTTT.

The chain is built from TRBV7-6 and TRBJ2-3; 8 bases line up with TRBD2. This CDR3 comprises 15 residues. CDR1 and CDR2 (germline): SGHVS, FNYEAQ. V was pared by 5 bases and J by 2 bases, with 6 bases of the junction left unmatched. The CDR3 protein is CASSEQLAVTDTQYF. CDR3 DNA: TGTGCCAGCAGCGAACAACTAGCGGTCACAGATACGCAGTATTTT.

In this sample, this clonotype turned up a few times. The chain recombines TRBV11-2 with TRBJ1-2; D gene ambiguous. The CDR3 consists of 16 residues. Germline V lookup: CDR1 SGHAT, CDR2 FQNNGV. V was pared by 3 bases and J by 5 bases, with 19 bases between. CDR3 sequence: CASSLTSLGNYYGYTF. CDR3 DNA sequence: TGTGCCAGCAGCTTGACGTCCCTAGGGAATTATTATGGCTACACCTTC.

The rearrangement links TRBV7-8 to TRBJ1-5, with a possible D match to TRBD1 (6 bases). Looked up from germline, CDR1 is SGHVS and CDR2 is FQNEAQ. Trimming removed 8 bases at V and 3 bases at J, with 8 bases between. The length of the CDR3 is 12 residues. The CDR3 DNA reads as TGTGCCAGCGGGGGACACAATCAGCCCCAGCATTTT. Amino acids: CASGGHNQPQHF.

This clonotype was recorded many times. This chain links TRBV15 with TRBJ2-7, with 10 bases aligning to TRBD1. Per germline, CDR1 LNHNV and CDR2 YYDKDF (reference sequence). J was trimmed by 1 base and V by 4 bases; bases with no gene match: 4. The length of the CDR3 is 15 residues. The CDR3 DNA sequence: TGTGCCACCAGCACCCCGGGACAGGGGTCCTACGAGCAGTACTTC. Amino acids: CATSTPGQGSYEQYF.

This rearrangement joins TRBV12-3 or TRBV12-4 to TRBJ2-7; a possible D gene is TRBD1 (7 bases). With 0 bases removed from V and 6 bases from J, the gap between germline ends came to 21 bases. The CDR3 is 17 residues long. CDR3 DNA: TGTGCCAGCAGTTTAGCGCCTTTCTCCTACAGGGGACTCGAGCAGTACTTC. As protein: CASSLAPFSYRGLEQYF.